Presented here are 17 T cell receptor beta chains from one specimen sequenced in a study of somatic mutations in cytotoxic T cells in rheumatoid arthritis. The table came from immunoSEQ multiplex PCR; TCRdb's copy has only in-frame clones and leaves some out. The sample consists of roughly 14,000 clones, 90% to 95% of them appearing once. The source material was CD4+ T cells sorted from blood. These receptors all stem from a man in his 70s with rheumatoid arthritis.

The chain combines TRBV7-9 with TRBJ2-4; 8 nucleotides match TRBD1. This CDR3 is built from 15 residues. The ends lost 3 bases at V and 0 bases at J; junction bases unmatched: 1. The germline V gene encodes CDR1 SEHNR and CDR2 FQNEAQ (reference sequence). CDR3 amino acids: CASSFGQGAKNIQYF. CDR3 nucleotide sequence: TGTGCCAGCAGCTTCGGACAGGGAGCCAAAAACATTCAGTACTTC.

The chain joins TRBV2 to TRBJ1-2, with a possible D match to TRBD1 (5 bases). The CDR3 length is 12 residues. CDR1 SNHLY and CDR2 FYNNEI come from the germline V gene. The V and J ends lost 7 bases and 1 base respectively, with 7 bases between them. This chain's CDR3 is CASTGDNYGYTF. The CDR3 DNA is TGTGCCAGCACGGGGGATAACTATGGCTACACCTTC.

The chain has TRBV18 and TRBJ1-1; TRBD1 agrees at 7 bases. V shed 2 bases, J shed 1 base, and the junction held 4 bases outside the gene matches. In germline, CDR1 is KGHSH, CDR2 LQKENI. CDR3 size: 15 residues. CDR3: CASSPTGDSNTEAFF. The CDR3, as DNA: TGTGCCAGCTCACCAACAGGGGATTCGAACACTGAAGCTTTCTTT.

The V gene is TRBV11-2, the J gene TRBJ2-1; 12 bases are shared with TRBD2. The CDR3 has 15 residues. Germline V lookup: CDR1 SGHAT, CDR2 FQNNGV. V lost 6 bases, J lost 8 bases, and 8 bases stayed unmatched. The CDR3 bases are TGTGCCAGCAGGTCGCTAGCGGGAGGGTTAGATGAGCAGTTCTTC. Residues: CASRSLAGGLDEQFF. The complete variable domain, with remaining parts taken from reference TRBV11-2 and TRBJ2-1, reads EAGVAQSPRYKIIEKRQSVAFWCNPISGHATLYWYQQILGQGPKLLIQFQNNGVVDDSQLPKDRFSAERLKGVDSTLKIQPAKLEDSAVYLCASRSLAGGLDEQFFGPGTRLTVL.

The rearrangement links TRBV10-3 to TRBJ1-1, with D uncertain. Trimming removed 3 bases at V and 7 bases at J, with 9 bases between. The CDR3 sequence is 12 residues long. Germline V CDR1 and CDR2: ENHRY, SYGVKD. CDR3 residues: CAISDSISEAFF. CDR3 in DNA: TGTGCCATCAGTGACAGTATCAGTGAAGCTTTCTTT.

The J gene is TRBJ2-5, the V gene TRBV5-1; 9 nucleotides agree with TRBD1. The CDR3 spans 17 residues. CDR1 is SGHRS and CDR2 is YFSETQ in the germline V gene. V shed 4 bases, J shed 5 bases, and the junction held 15 bases outside the gene matches. For the CDR3, the DNA is TGCGCCAGCAGCCGGGGGACAGGGCCATTCTTGGGGGAGACCCAGTACTTC. Protein: CASSRGTGPFLGETQYF.

This chain uses TRBV7-3 with TRBJ2-1, with TRBD2 matching over 11 bases. Germline V lookup: CDR1 SGHTA, CDR2 FQGTGA. The CDR3 runs to 16 residues. Trimming at V came to 5 bases and at J to 7 bases, leaving 10 bases not matched to a gene. CDR3 DNA: TGTGCCAGCAGCGGGTACCCGGGACTAGCGGCAAATGAGCAGTTCTTC. It codes for CASSGYPGLAANEQFF.

The rearrangement uses TRBV27 and TRBJ2-5; 10 nucleotides agree with TRBD1. The CDR3 is 16 residues long. Per germline, CDR1 MNHEY and CDR2 SMNVEV (reference sequence). J lost 1 base, V lost 5 bases, and 7 bases had no gene match. The CDR3 DNA reads TGTGCCAGCAGTGCGCTCGGACAGGGGGTCCAAGAGACCCAGTACTTC. Translating it yields CASSALGQGVQETQYF.

This sequence joins TRBV1 and TRBJ2-5; the table names TRBD2, a call not compared with the DNA. TRBV1 is a pseudogene segment. The CDR3 is 17 amino acids. CDR3 nucleotide sequence: TGCACCAGCAGCCAAGGGGGACTAGCGGGAGGTGTAGAGACCCAGTACTTC. Protein product: CTSSQGGLAGGVETQYF.

This rearrangement joins TRBV2 to TRBJ2-5; unclear D gene. CDR3 size: 12 residues. Trimming stripped 6 bases from V and 0 bases from J, with 5 bases between. Germline CDR1 and CDR2: SNHLY and FYNNEI. The CDR3: CASRTNQETQYF. CDR3 sequence (DNA): TGTGCCAGCAGGACAAACCAAGAGACCCAGTACTTC.

The J gene is TRBJ2-7, the V gene TRBV5-1; the match to TRBD1 covers 8 bases. This CDR3 has 14 residues. The germline V gene has CDR1 SGHRS and CDR2 YFSETQ. Trimming cost V 4 bases and J 7 bases; bases outside gene matches: 10. CDR3 amino acids: CASSLGTGLWEQYF. The CDR3 nucleotides read TGCGCCAGCAGCCTCGGGACAGGCCTGTGGGAGCAGTACTTC.

The chain is built from TRBV7-9 and TRBJ2-3; D gene unclear. The ends were cut back, 5 bases at V and 4 bases at J, with 10 bases in the middle. Per germline, CDR1 SEHNR and CDR2 FQNEAQ (reference sequence). The CDR3 extends over 13 amino acids. The chain's CDR3 is CASSKRVADTQYF. CDR3 DNA: TGTGCCAGCAGCAAGCGAGTCGCAGATACGCAGTATTTT.

The rearrangement links TRBV29-1 to TRBJ2-3, with 12 bases matching TRBD2. There are 19 residues in the CDR3. The germline gives CDR1 SQVTM, CDR2 ANQGSEA. V was clipped by 0 bases and J by 2 bases; unmatched bases: 12. This chain's CDR3 is CSVEERTSGMKWDTDTQYF. CDR3 DNA sequence: TGCAGCGTTGAAGAACGGACTAGCGGGATGAAATGGGACACAGATACGCAGTATTTT.

The V call is TRBV2, the J call TRBJ2-7; tentative D call: TRBD2 (6 bases). The CDR3 contains 15 residues. V was pared by 6 bases and J by 1 base, with 16 bases between. Germline-derived CDR1 and CDR2 are SNHLY and FYNNEI. The CDR3 region has the DNA TGTGCCAGCAGCCCTAGACTAGTTTCGTCCTACGAGCAGTACTTC. Translated, it gives CASSPRLVSSYEQYF.

This chain connects TRBV27 to TRBJ1-5; 10 bases are a match to TRBD1. V lost 6 bases, J lost 2 bases, and 10 bases stayed unmatched. This CDR3 is built from 17 residues. Germline V gene lookup returns CDR1 MNHEY and CDR2 SMNVEV (reference sequence). In DNA, the CDR3 is TGTGCCAGCAGGCAAGGGGACAGGGGTAAGGGCAATCAGCCCCAGCATTTT. Translation gives CASRQGDRGKGNQPQHF.

This clone appeared a single time. The rearrangement uses TRBV19 and TRBJ1-5; 7 bases line up with TRBD1. Losses at the gene ends were 4 bases for V and 4 bases for J; bases not matched to a gene: 10. This CDR3 has 16 amino acids. Looked up from germline, CDR1 is LNHDA and CDR2 is SQIVND (reference sequence). This CDR3 is CASSTLGTVLNQPQHF. The CDR3 nucleotides are TGTGCCAGTAGTACACTGGGGACAGTCTTAAATCAGCCCCAGCATTTT.

The V call is TRBV30, the J call TRBJ1-2; D unclear. V lost 2 bases, J lost 9 bases, and 10 bases lay in between. Germline V CDR1 and CDR2: GTSNPN, SVGIG (reference sequence). The CDR3 is 11 residues long. The CDR3: CAWSNRNRYTF. The CDR3 DNA is TGTGCCTGGAGTAATAGAAACCGCTACACCTTC.